This T cell receptor beta chain came from a study of cytomegalovirus exposure and HLA in healthy donors. Study details: Most genotyped donors, roughly 80% of about 360, had Caucasian-associated genetic ancestry.

CDR1 SGHTA and CDR2 FQGNSA come from the germline V gene. The CDR3 consists of 16 residues. The V gene end was trimmed by 1 base and the J gene end by 0 bases; junction bases not matched to a gene: 4. This clone was seen only a few times. Its antigen remains unknown. The PCR was carried out with 60 Vbeta primers and 13 Jbeta primers. The protocol was immunoSEQ multiplex PCR, while the TCRdb copy is restricted to in-frame clones and leaves out a portion. Among 250,000 to 350,000 clones listed, roughly 90% were seen once. General study points: Investigators reported 164 TCR beta chains as tied to cytomegalovirus. Certain indistinguishable V segments, among them TRBV6-2 and TRBV6-3, were excluded.

Healthy individuals who donated bone marrow served as the donors. The TCR comes from a man aged 35-49 years in good health and CMV-seropositive. This chain joins TRBV7-2 and TRBJ2-3, with 7 bases aligning to TRBD1. The material sequenced was PBMCs. The CDR3 DNA is TGTGCCAGCAGCTTAGGGACAGGAGCTAGCACAGATACGCAGTATTTT. This encodes CASSLGTGASTDTQYF.